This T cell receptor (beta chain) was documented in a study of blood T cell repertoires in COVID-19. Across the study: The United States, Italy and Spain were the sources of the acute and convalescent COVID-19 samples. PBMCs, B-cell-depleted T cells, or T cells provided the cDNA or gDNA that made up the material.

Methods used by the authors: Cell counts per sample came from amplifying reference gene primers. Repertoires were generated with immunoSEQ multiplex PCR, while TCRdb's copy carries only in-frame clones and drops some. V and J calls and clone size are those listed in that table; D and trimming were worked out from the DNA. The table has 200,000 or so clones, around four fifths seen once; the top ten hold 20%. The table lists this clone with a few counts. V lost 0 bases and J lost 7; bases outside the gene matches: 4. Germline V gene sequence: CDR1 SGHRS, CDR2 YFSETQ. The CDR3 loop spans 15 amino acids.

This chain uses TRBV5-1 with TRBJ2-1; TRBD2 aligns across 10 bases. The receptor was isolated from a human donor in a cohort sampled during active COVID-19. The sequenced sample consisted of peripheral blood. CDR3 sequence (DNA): TGCGCCAGCAGCTTGGTTTCTAGCGGGAGTAATGAGCAGTTCTTC. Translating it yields CASSLVSSGSNEQFF.